This is a list of T cell receptor beta chains from one sample in a study of T-cell memory formation after mild COVID-19. TCRdb analysed the 5' RACE reads with MiXCR anew, one entry per CDR3 protein. The sample has 550,000 to 700,000 distinct CDR3 sequences; approximately 19% are singletons. The source material was PBMCs or a T cell subset sorted from them (not recorded which). Receptor source: an adult woman who had mild COVID-19 (a few samples of this study predate the infection). Cell type and time point are not known. CDR3s include the opening cysteine and the closing phenylalanine or tryptophan. D genes are given only for firm matches. The listing skips clone size in some rows; elsewhere it reads once, few, many or a size class.

CDR3 DNA,CDR3 protein,J gene,clone size,D gene,V gene
TGTGCCAGCAGCTTGAGGACCGGGACAGGGCTTATCGAGCAGTACTTC,CASSLRTGTGLIEQYF,TRBJ2-7,few,TRBD1,TRBV7-9
TGCGCCAGCAGCTTGACTAGCCCCGCAGATACGCAGTATTTT,CASSLTSPADTQYF,TRBJ2-3,few,-,TRBV5-1
TGTGCCAGCAGTTCCTCGAGGAGGAACACTGAAGCTTTCTTT,CASSSSRRNTEAFF,TRBJ1-1,few,-,TRBV6-5
TGTGCCAGCAGGGAACAGGGGGCTATGAATGGCTACACCTTC,CASREQGAMNGYTF,TRBJ1-2,few,TRBD1,TRBV3-1
TGCGCCAGCAGCCTTTCGGACAGTGTCGATGAGCAGTTCTTC,CASSLSDSVDEQFF,TRBJ2-1,-,-,TRBV5-1
TGTACGACAGGGAATCTTAGATCCGGGGAGCTGTTTTTT,CTTGNLRSGELFF,TRBJ2-2,-,TRBD1,TRBV7-9
TGTGCCAGCAGCGTAAAGCGGGGGGGCCCAGAGACCCAGTACTTC,CASSVKRGGPETQYF,TRBJ2-5,-,TRBD2,TRBV9
TGTGCCAGTAGTAGACAGGGACATCAGCCCCAGCATTTT,CASSRQGHQPQHF,TRBJ1-5,few,TRBD1,TRBV19
TGTGCCAGCAGCTTGGATCTCGGGACAGGTGAAGCTTTCTTT,CASSLDLGTGEAFF,TRBJ1-1,-,TRBD1,TRBV5-4
TGCGCCAGCAGCTCCGAACCCGGACTAGCCGAGCAGTTCTTC,CASSSEPGLAEQFF,TRBJ2-1,many,TRBD2,TRBV5-1
TGCGCCAGCAGCCAGAGAGAGGGGACTGAGCAGTTCTTC,CASSQREGTEQFF,TRBJ2-1,few,-,TRBV4-3
TGTGCCAGCAGTTACTCGAGGTGGGCGGCGGATGGCTACACCTTC,CASSYSRWAADGYTF,TRBJ1-2,-,-,TRBV6-5
TGCAGCGTTGATTATGGAGCGAGTGGCGATGAGCAGTTCTTC,CSVDYGASGDEQFF,TRBJ2-1,-,-,TRBV29-1
TGCGCCAGCAGCCCTTCCGGGGAGGAGGGCTACACCTTC,CASSPSGEEGYTF,TRBJ1-2,few,-,TRBV4-3
TGTGCCACCAGCAGGGGGGGGCAAAATGAGCAGTTCTTC,CATSRGGQNEQFF,TRBJ2-1,few,-,TRBV15
TGTGCCAGCAGTCCCCCCTTGGGACAGGGAAACACCATATATTTT,CASSPPLGQGNTIYF,TRBJ1-3,few,TRBD1,TRBV12-3/TRBV12-4
TGTGCCAGCAGCTCATTCTCCCTAGCATCGAGCACAGATACGCAGTATTTT,CASSSFSLASSTDTQYF,TRBJ2-3,few,-,TRBV13
TGTGCCAGCACCCAACTGGCTGAAGCTTTCTTT,CASTQLAEAFF,TRBJ1-1,-,-,TRBV7-2
TGTGCCACCACCCCGGGAGGGGATGATACGCAGTATTTT,CATTPGGDDTQYF,TRBJ2-3,-,TRBD2,TRBV19
TGCGCCAGCAGCCAAGGAACAGGGCCGAACACTGAAGCTTTCTTT,CASSQGTGPNTEAFF,TRBJ1-1,few,-,TRBV4-3
TGTGCCAGTAGTAGGGGTTCCGCGGCGGGAGATAATAATGAGCAGTTCTTC,CASSRGSAAGDNNEQFF,TRBJ2-1,-,TRBD2,TRBV19
TGTGCCAGCTCACCAGTCACAGGTCCTCTGACCGGGGAGCTGTTTTTT,CASSPVTGPLTGELFF,TRBJ2-2,few,-,TRBV18
TGTGCCAGCAGCTCACCGACAGGGATAGTCAATGAGCAGTTCTTC,CASSSPTGIVNEQFF,TRBJ2-1,few,TRBD1,TRBV7-9
TGTGCCAGCAGCCAAGATAGCGGGAGCCTCAACTCCTACAATGAGCAGTTCTTC,CASSQDSGSLNSYNEQFF,TRBJ2-1,once,TRBD2,TRBV3-1
TGTGCCAGCTCAGGTAGGACAGGGGACTCCTACAATGAGCAGTTCTTC,CASSGRTGDSYNEQFF,TRBJ2-1,-,TRBD1,TRBV18
TGTGCCAGCAGCTTAGCTCGGACCCCATACGAGCAGTACTTC,CASSLARTPYEQYF,TRBJ2-7,many,-,TRBV7-9
TGTGCCAGTAGACAAGTATCAGCCTATGGCTACACCTTC,CASRQVSAYGYTF,TRBJ1-2,-,-,TRBV19
TGTGCCAGCAGACCGACGGCTCCTTGGGGCTACACCTTC,CASRPTAPWGYTF,TRBJ1-2,-,-,TRBV7-9
TGTGCCAGCAGTTTACCGGGACAGGGGGTCGATGAGCAGTTCTTC,CASSLPGQGVDEQFF,TRBJ2-1,few,TRBD1,TRBV11-1
TGTGCCAGCCGCAGGGGCGGGGGGGTAAAATACAATGAGCAGTTCTTC,CASRRGGGVKYNEQFF,TRBJ2-1,few,TRBD2,TRBV3-1
TGTGCCAGCAGAGCGGGGGGCCTCCTTCTGTTCTTC,CASRAGGLLLFF,TRBJ2-1,-,TRBD2,TRBV2
TGTGCCAGCAGCCCGCGCTCAGGGATCGAAGCCGGGGAGCTGTTTTTT,CASSPRSGIEAGELFF,TRBJ2-2,-,-,TRBV7-8
TGTGCCAGCAGCCGCCTAGGTTCCAGGGACAATGAGCAGTTCTTC,CASSRLGSRDNEQFF,TRBJ2-1,-,-,TRBV6-5
TGTGCCAGCAGTTACCTCGGACGGGGAAACACCATATATTTT,CASSYLGRGNTIYF,TRBJ1-3,-,-,TRBV6-2/TRBV6-3
TGTGCCAGCCGAGGCAAGGGTTACCATTCGAGCTCCTACAATGAGCAGTTCTTC,CASRGKGYHSSSYNEQFF,TRBJ2-1,-,-,TRBV6-6
TGTGCCAGCAGTATGGAAGACACAGATACGCAGTATTTT,CASSMEDTDTQYF,TRBJ2-3,-,-,TRBV13
TGTGCCAGCATCCAAGGGGGACTTCATTCACCCCTCCACTTT,CASIQGGLHSPLHF,TRBJ1-6,-,-,TRBV7-9
TGCGCCAGCAGCTTCAGACTAGCGGGAGTTCCCGGGGAGCTGTTTTTT,CASSFRLAGVPGELFF,TRBJ2-2,few,TRBD2,TRBV5-1
TGCGCCAGCAGCCAAGATTGGTCATGGGAGCGCGATACGCAGTATTTT,CASSQDWSWERDTQYF,TRBJ2-3,few,-,TRBV4-3
TGTGCCAGCAGTTTAAGCGGAAAACGGGACAGGGCGGACGGGAGTAGCACCGGGGAGCTGTTTTTT,CASSLSGKRDRADGSSTGELFF,TRBJ2-2,-,TRBD1,TRBV12-3/TRBV12-4
TGTGCCAGCAGAACTAGAGCGGTCCAGTACGAGCAGTACTTC,CASRTRAVQYEQYF,TRBJ2-7,-,-,TRBV6-6
TGTGCCAGCAGCCCTATCTCGGGGACTAGCAACACCGGGGAGCTGTTTTTT,CASSPISGTSNTGELFF,TRBJ2-2,few,TRBD2,TRBV7-9
TGCGCCAGCAGCCAAGTGGTTTTGGCGGGAGGGGCCTACAATGAGCAGTTCTTC,CASSQVVLAGGAYNEQFF,TRBJ2-1,-,TRBD2,TRBV4-3
TGTGCCAGCAGCTTAGATCCAGACAGCTCCTACGAGCAGTACTTC,CASSLDPDSSYEQYF,TRBJ2-7,-,-,TRBV7-9
TGTGCCAGCAGCTCCCCCTCCACCTACGAGCAGTACTTC,CASSSPSTYEQYF,TRBJ2-7,few,-,TRBV7-9
TGTGCCATCAGTGGGACTAGCGGGGGCTCCTACAATGAGCAGTTCTTC,CAISGTSGGSYNEQFF,TRBJ2-1,-,TRBD2,TRBV10-3
TGTGCCAGCAGTTACACGGCAGAGACCCAGTACTTC,CASSYTAETQYF,TRBJ2-5,-,-,TRBV6-2/TRBV6-3
TGCAGTGCTAGAGAATCCGGGGCCACCTACGAGCAGTACTTC,CSARESGATYEQYF,TRBJ2-7,few,-,TRBV20-1
TGTGCCACCAGCAGAGCGGAGTTTGGACGCGCAGATACGCAGTATTTT,CATSRAEFGRADTQYF,TRBJ2-3,-,-,TRBV15
TGTGCCACCAGTGATCCAAGCCGGACTAGCGGGAGTTACAATGAGCAGTTCTTC,CATSDPSRTSGSYNEQFF,TRBJ2-1,many,TRBD2,TRBV24-1
TGTGCCAGCAGCCTACAGACAGTCGGGGGATTGCTGTTTTTT,CASSLQTVGGLLFF,TRBJ1-4,-,-,TRBV3-1
TGCGCCAGCAGCTTCGAGGACAGCCCCTACAATGAGCAGTTCTTC,CASSFEDSPYNEQFF,TRBJ2-1,many,-,TRBV5-1
TGTGCCAGCAGCCAGGAATCCGGGCCTGAAGCTTTCTTT,CASSQESGPEAFF,TRBJ1-1,-,-,TRBV3-1
TGTGCCAGCAGTGATGGTGCGGGTAGCACAGATACGCAGTATTTT,CASSDGAGSTDTQYF,TRBJ2-3,-,-,TRBV6-4
TGTGCCAGCTACAACAGGGTCTCCGGGGCCAACGTCCTGACTTTC,CASYNRVSGANVLTF,TRBJ2-6,-,-,TRBV6-5
TGCAGTGCTAGAGGACAGGGGCGACGAGAGACCCAGTACTTC,CSARGQGRRETQYF,TRBJ2-5,-,TRBD1,TRBV20-1
TGCAGTGCTAGCAGTCAGGGGAATCAGCCCCAGCATTTT,CSASSQGNQPQHF,TRBJ1-5,few,-,TRBV20-1
TGTGCCAGCAGCAACCCCGATGGGCGGGAATCGGAGTTCTTC,CASSNPDGRESEFF,TRBJ2-1,many,-,TRBV7-8